The present T cell receptor beta chain was sequenced within a study of blood T cell repertoires in COVID-19. Study information: PBMCs, B-cell-depleted T cells, or T cells were the source of the cDNA or gDNA that made up the material.

Trimming left V 4 bases short and J 7 bases short, with 15 bases between. Germline-derived CDR1 and CDR2 are SGHRS and YFSETQ. CDR3 size: 15 residues. How the authors handled the data: Amplification of reference gene primers provided the estimated nucleated cell counts. Assay used: immunoSEQ multiplex PCR; TCRdb lists only in-frame clones, some missing. That table supplies the V and J calls and clone size; D and trimming were determined from the DNA. The sample shows some 51,000 clones, about nine tenths of them seen only once. Sequencing was done on a sample of peripheral blood. The chain links TRBV5-1 to TRBJ1-6, with TRBD1 as a possible D gene (5 bases). The TCR comes from a man aged 35 to 55 with acute or convalescent COVID-19. Here the CDR3 DNA reads TGCGCCAGCAGCCCGCAGGGTCAGTGGAATTCACCCCTCCACTTT. Protein: CASSPQGQWNSPLHF.